Following are 26 T cell receptor beta chains from one sample sequenced in a study of control samples from healthy donors and cancer patients. The repertoire was sequenced with immunoSEQ multiplex PCR; TCRdb's copy has only in-frame clones and lacks some. The sample holds some 170,000 clones, around 94% seen once. Source material: PBMCs. The origin of the receptors is a man aged 60 to 69 with colorectal cancer.

This chain joins TRBV4-3 and TRBJ2-4; D is uncertain. Germline loops: CDR1 LGHNA, CDR2 YSLEER. The CDR3 has 15 amino acids. Between the trimmed V and J ends, which lost 0 bases and 5 bases, there was a span of 11 bases. This chain's CDR3 is CASSQDRQSENIQYF. The CDR3 DNA reads as TGCGCCAGCAGCCAAGATAGGCAGTCGGAAAACATTCAGTACTTC.

This rearrangement joins TRBV19 to TRBJ1-4, with a tentative D call TRBD1 (6 bases). CDR1 and CDR2 (germline): LNHDA, SQIVND (reference sequence). The CDR3 has 14 residues. Trimming cost V 6 bases and J 3 bases, with 11 bases left between them. CDR3 nucleotide sequence: TGTGCCAGTAGCAAATGGGGGCCTAATGAAAAACTGTTTTTT. It translates to CASSKWGPNEKLFF. Using reference TRBV19 and TRBJ1-4 for the parts outside the CDR3, the full variable domain is DGGITQSPKYLFRKEGQNVTLSCEQNLNHDAMYWYRQDPGQGLRLIYYSQIVNDFQKGDIAEGYSVSREKKESFPLTVTSAQKNPTAFYLCASSKWGPNEKLFFGSGTQLSVL.

V usage is TRBV19 and J usage is TRBJ1-1; maybe TRBD1 (6 bases). Germline values: CDR1 LNHDA, CDR2 SQIVND (reference sequence). The length of the CDR3 is 15 residues. V lost 5 bases and J 0 bases, leaving 13 bases between the germline ends. The CDR3 protein is CASSLGGRMNTEAFF. The CDR3 bases are TGTGCCAGTAGTCTCGGGGGGCGAATGAACACTGAAGCTTTCTTT.

This clone was detected only a few times. This CDR3 is CASSTGGLYEQYF. CDR3 DNA sequence: TGTGCCAGTAGTACAGGGGGCCTCTACGAGCAGTACTTC. J is TRBJ2-7 and V is TRBV19; TRBD1 agrees at 8 bases. Trimming took 4 bases from V and 3 from J; bases not matched to a gene: 2. There are 13 residues in the CDR3. CDR1 and CDR2 from the germline V gene are LNHDA and SQIVND (reference sequence).

The count of this clone is one. The chain uses TRBV5-4 and TRBJ2-2; 9 nucleotides agree with TRBD2. Unmatched junction bases numbered 2, after V lost 4 bases and J lost 1 base. Per germline, CDR1 SGHNT and CDR2 YYREEE (reference sequence). The CDR3 is 15 residues long. CDR3 nucleotides: TGTGCCAGCAGCCCTAGCGGGGTGAACACCGGGGAGCTGTTTTTT. This gives the protein CASSPSGVNTGELFF.

This clone has a single count. J is TRBJ2-3 and V is TRBV15; 8 nucleotides match TRBD1. After removal of 1 base from V and 3 bases from J, the junction contained 12 bases not matched to a gene. The CDR3 is made up of 18 amino acids. Germline-derived CDR1 and CDR2 are LNHNV and YYDKDF (reference sequence). The CDR3 sequence: CATSRGANAGGRTDTQYF. As DNA, the CDR3 is TGTGCCACCAGCAGAGGTGCGAACGCAGGGGGCCGGACAGATACGCAGTATTTT.

This chain connects TRBV29-1 to TRBJ2-7; perhaps D is TRBD1 or TRBD2 (5 bases each). V was cut by 6 bases and J by 3 bases, with 9 bases left in between. The CDR3 is 11 amino acids. Germline CDR1 reads SQVTM; CDR2 reads ANQGSEA. The CDR3 sequence: CSVGDGYEQYF. The CDR3 DNA reads as TGCAGCGTGGGGGACGGCTACGAGCAGTACTTC.

This clone turned up a few times. This sequence joins TRBV5-1 and TRBJ2-7, with D perhaps TRBD1 (5 bases). Germline V gene lookup returns CDR1 SGHRS and CDR2 YFSETQ. There are 13 residues in the CDR3. With 4 bases removed from V and 4 bases from J, the gap between germline ends came to 12 bases. Here the CDR3 DNA reads TGCGCCAGCAGCGAACCTGGACATTACGAGCAGTACTTC. As protein: CASSEPGHYEQYF.

The rearrangement links TRBV5-1 to TRBJ1-2, with a possible D match to TRBD1 (5 bases). V shed 0 bases and J shed 2 bases, with 8 bases lying between them. The germline CDR1 and CDR2 sequences are SGHRS and YFSETQ. This CDR3 has 14 residues. CDR3: CASSLGGSNYGYTF. The CDR3 DNA reads as TGCGCCAGCAGCTTGGGGGGGTCGAACTATGGCTACACCTTC.

The rearrangement links TRBV4-3 to TRBJ2-5; 7 bases fit TRBD1. CDR1 is LGHNA and CDR2 is YSLEER in the germline V gene. CDR3 length: 13 residues. Trimming cost V 3 bases and J 4 bases; bases outside gene matches: 2. CDR3 amino acids: CASSQTGRETQYF. The CDR3 nucleotides are TGCGCCAGCAGCCAGACAGGGAGAGAGACCCAGTACTTC.

The V and J genes are TRBV12-3 or TRBV12-4 and TRBJ2-5; no reliable D call. The CDR3 has 12 residues. Deletions cut 6 bases from V and 5 bases from J, with 10 bases between. For the CDR3, the DNA is TGTGCCAGCAGCAAGGTTGGGGAGACCCAGTACTTC. Amino acid sequence: CASSKVGETQYF.

V usage is TRBV9 and J usage is TRBJ2-1, with 7 bases lining up with TRBD1. The CDR3 contains 14 residues. V shed 1 base and J 7 bases; nucleotides not matched to a gene: 5. From germline, CDR1 is SGDLS and CDR2 YYNGEE. CDR3 in DNA: TGTGCCAGCAGCGTACAGACGACAGGGAATGAGCAGTTCTTC. Protein product: CASSVQTTGNEQFF.

CDR3 amino acids: CASTRGQLNQPQHF. CDR3 DNA: TGTGCCAGCACTCGGGGACAGCTCAATCAGCCCCAGCATTTT. The chain uses TRBV28 and TRBJ1-5, with 7 bases that match TRBD1. This CDR3 spans 14 amino acids. V gave up 7 bases and J gave up 3 bases; unmatched junction bases: 6. In germline, CDR1 is MDHEN, CDR2 SYDVKM.

The rearrangement uses TRBV5-5 and TRBJ1-2, with 11 bases aligning to TRBD1. This CDR3 has 16 residues. Germline loops: CDR1 SGHKS, CDR2 YYEKEE (reference sequence). V lost 4 bases and J lost 8; bases outside the gene matches: 13. The CDR3 DNA reads TGTGCCAGCAGCCGGGGACAGGGGGGAGGCGCGGGCGGCTACACCTTC. Amino acid sequence: CASSRGQGGGAGGYTF. Full variable domain (remainder filled in from reference TRBV5-5 and TRBJ1-2): DAGVTQSPTHLIKTRGQQVTLRCSPISGHKSVSWYQQVLGQGPQFIFQYYEKEERGRGNFPDRFSARQFPNYSSELNVNALLLGDSALYLCASSRGQGGGAGGYTFGSGTRLTVV.

The chain is built from TRBV4-3 and TRBJ2-3; D unclear. V was cut by 4 bases and J by 6 bases, with 11 bases left in between. This CDR3 contains 13 residues. Germline V gene lookup returns CDR1 LGHNA and CDR2 YSLEER. The CDR3 region is CASSLVKSDTQYF. CDR3 DNA sequence: TGCGCCAGCAGCCTAGTAAAGAGCGATACGCAGTATTTT.

The V call is TRBV6-1, the J call TRBJ2-5, with a tentative D call TRBD2 (5 bases). The germline V gene has CDR1 MNHNS and CDR2 SASEGT. Trimming shortened V by 3 bases and J by 0 bases, and 8 bases separated the two germline ends. The CDR3 sequence is 14 residues long. This CDR3 reads CASSEGAHQETQYF. CDR3 sequence (DNA): TGTGCCAGCAGTGAGGGAGCACACCAAGAGACCCAGTACTTC.

The V gene is TRBV20-1, the J gene TRBJ2-7, with TRBD2 as a possible D gene (6 bases). CDR1 and CDR2 from the germline V gene are DFQATT and SNEGSKA (reference sequence). This CDR3 contains 15 residues. The germline V and J ends were trimmed by 3 bases and 3 bases, with 18 bases remaining between them. CDR3 in amino acids: CSASPGAGDSYEQYF. Here the CDR3 DNA reads TGCAGTGCTAGTCCGGGAGCGGGCGACAGCTACGAGCAGTACTTC.

The chain recombines TRBV10-2 with TRBJ1-1, with TRBD1 as a possible D gene (6 bases). The CDR3 runs 13 residues. Germline V gene sequence: CDR1 WSHSY, CDR2 SAAADI. V lost 9 bases, J lost 0 bases, and 11 bases lay in between. The CDR3 spells CASTGQMNTEAFF. CDR3 nucleotide sequence: TGCGCCAGTACGGGACAAATGAACACTGAAGCTTTCTTT.

This chain links TRBV23-1 with TRBJ2-3; TRBD1 matches at 7 bases. TRBV23-1 is an open reading frame, and its role is uncertain. The CDR3 loop spans 14 amino acids. The junction had 5 bases not matched to a gene; V was cut back by 5 bases and J by 3 bases. The CDR3 region is CASSTDRLTDTQYF. CDR3 nucleotides: TGCGCCAGCAGTACGGACAGGTTGACAGATACGCAGTATTTT.

This chain joins TRBV18 and TRBJ2-1, with TRBD2 as a possible D gene (5 bases). The CDR3 runs 12 residues. CDR1 KGHSH and CDR2 LQKENI come from the germline V gene. With 2 bases removed from V and 8 bases from J, the gap between germline ends came to 7 bases. CDR3: CASSPAGYEQFF. CDR3 in DNA: TGTGCCAGCTCACCAGCGGGCTATGAGCAGTTCTTC.

The chain employs TRBV5-1 and TRBJ2-3; the match to TRBD1 covers 9 bases. V dropped 0 bases and J dropped 6; count of bases not matched to a gene: 5. This CDR3 has 15 amino acids. Germline lookup yields CDR1 SGHRS and CDR2 YFSETQ. CDR3 sequence: CASSLGDRVWDTQYF. As DNA, the CDR3 is TGCGCCAGCAGCTTGGGGGACAGGGTGTGGGATACGCAGTATTTT.

J is TRBJ2-2 and V is TRBV29-1; D is uncertain. Germline values: CDR1 SQVTM, CDR2 ANQGSEA. This CDR3 is 11 amino acids long. V dropped 7 bases and J dropped 2 bases, with 5 bases sitting between them. The CDR3 DNA is TGCAGCGCAACTAACACCGGGGAGCTGTTTTTT. This codes for CSATNTGELFF.

About this clone: One end of the junction is discordant with germline, which a read error may explain. V gene TRBV6-1 combines with J gene TRBJ2-7; weak D call: TRBD1 (5 bases). Germline V gene lookup returns CDR1 MNHNS and CDR2 SASEGT. The CDR3 runs 13 residues. Written as DNA, the CDR3 is TGTGCCAGCAGTGAAGCGGGGCTGACCCCCTTGGGATTC. Amino acids: CASSEAGLTPLGF.

This chain connects TRBV7-2 to TRBJ2-2, with D perhaps given as TRBD1 or TRBD2 (5 bases each). The germline V gene has CDR1 SGHTA and CDR2 FQGNSA. The CDR3 spans 15 residues. The V gene lost 3 bases and the J gene lost 4 bases, with 12 bases spanning the gap. The CDR3 DNA reads as TGTGCCAGCAGCTTCGCCGGGACCGGCACCGGGGAGCTGTTTTTT. This encodes CASSFAGTGTGELFF.

The V gene is TRBV3-1 (or the pseudogene TRBV3-2), the J gene TRBJ1-2; D remains ambiguous. The length of the CDR3 is 15 residues. Looked up from germline, CDR1 is LGHDT and CDR2 is YNNKEL (reference sequence). V dropped 0 bases and J dropped 5 bases, with 13 bases sitting between them. CDR3 sequence: CASSQELGRGYGYTF. CDR3 sequence (DNA): TGTGCCAGCAGCCAAGAGCTAGGGCGCGGATATGGCTACACCTTC.

The chain has TRBV2 and TRBJ1-2, with D uncertain. CDR1 is SNHLY and CDR2 is FYNNEI in the germline V gene. The CDR3 is made up of 13 amino acids. The V and J ends lost 4 bases and 4 bases respectively, with 10 bases between them. CDR3 sequence reads: CASSGHRSYGYTF. In nucleotides, the CDR3 is TGTGCCAGCAGTGGACACCGCAGCTATGGCTACACCTTC.